Given below is one TCR beta chain in context. Amplified TCR beta CDR3 regions were obtained using RNA transcripts as template. Scientists carried out first-round RT-PCR using HTBI primers and then a second-round multiplex PCR. A single record per CDR3 protein comes from TCRdb applying MiXCR to the multiplex PCR reads. The repertoire holds 300,000 to 400,000 distinct CDR3 sequences, with roughly a sixth as singletons. The CDR3 is made up of 16 amino acids. The germline V gene has CDR1 SGHVS and CDR2 FQNEAQ. V was clipped by 5 bases and J by 2 bases, with 18 bases between them. A duration under 3 months, NOSPECS ≥4, CAS ≥3 and moderate-to-severe activity characterized the donors with ophthalmopathy. Exclusion criteria comprised other autoimmune diseases, uncontrolled infections, pregnancy or lactation in patients. This specimen belongs to a study of Graves' ophthalmopathy and Graves' hyperthyroidism.

Sequenced material: peripheral blood. This TCR was recovered from an adult man with Graves' ophthalmopathy. The chain couples TRBV7-8 to TRBJ2-5; D might be TRBD2 (5 bases). Written as DNA, the CDR3 is TGTGCCAGCAGCACATACCTAGCTCTGGGGCAAGAGACCCAGTACTTC. It encodes CASSTYLALGQETQYF.